This is a list of T cell receptor beta chains from one sample in a study of long-term antiretroviral therapy in people with HIV. Profiling relied on immunoSEQ multiplex PCR, and the TCRdb table lists in-frame clones only, not all of them. In the table there are about 25,000 clones, 88% of which are singletons. Material: unsorted PBMCs, obtained about 4.3 years after starting antiretroviral therapy. The receptors shown here come from a man younger than 40 with HIV. Each CDR3 is given with its conserved first and last residue. Each record gives: D gene, V gene, J gene, CDR3 protein. D genes are given only for firm matches.

D: .; V: TRBV21-1; J: TRBJ2-7; CDR3: CASGAGYSYEQYF
D: .; V: TRBV9; J: TRBJ2-3; CDR3: CASSVGMAGTDTQYF
D: TRBD2; V: TRBV2; J: TRBJ2-1; CDR3: CASSLAGGREQFF
D: .; V: TRBV27; J: TRBJ2-7; CDR3: CASSLLRYEQYF
D: .; V: TRBV5-1; J: TRBJ1-5; CDR3: CASSLGQGHQPQHF
D: .; V: TRBV4-1; J: TRBJ2-3; CDR3: CASSAKTGDTQYF
D: .; V: TRBV5-4; J: TRBJ2-5; CDR3: CASSLDRAGKTQYF
D: .; V: TRBV5-6; J: TRBJ1-1; CDR3: CASSPTGTEAFF
D: .; V: TRBV21-1; J: TRBJ2-3; CDR3: CASSKEDLGRRDTQYF
D: .; V: TRBV5-6; J: TRBJ2-5; CDR3: CASSRDSYETQYF
D: TRBD1; V: TRBV7-9; J: TRBJ1-4; CDR3: CASSSYRGQNEKLFF
D: .; V: TRBV5-4; J: TRBJ1-2; CDR3: CASSLPTEYGYTF
D: .; V: TRBV5-1; J: TRBJ2-3; CDR3: CASSLESGSDTQYF
D: .; V: TRBV30; J: TRBJ1-3; CDR3: CAWQTGGTIYF
D: .; V: TRBV5-5; J: TRBJ1-3; CDR3: CASSLKGNTIYF
D: .; V: TRBV6-5; J: TRBJ2-3; CDR3: CASSTQAPDTQYF
D: TRBD2; V: TRBV7-8; J: TRBJ2-1; CDR3: CASSLVRGYNEQFF
D: .; V: TRBV19; J: TRBJ1-1; CDR3: CASSIADFTNTEAFF
D: .; V: TRBV10-3; J: TRBJ1-1; CDR3: CAINTGKNTEAFF
D: .; V: TRBV7-2; J: TRBJ2-4; CDR3: CASSVNNRGGLGRGIQYF
D: .; V: TRBV7-2; J: TRBJ1-1; CDR3: CASSLATPNTEAFF
D: .; V: TRBV25-1; J: TRBJ2-5; CDR3: CASSGPGIETQYF
D: .; V: TRBV27; J: TRBJ2-1; CDR3: CASRSRAGGGWQFF
D: .; V: TRBV5-1; J: TRBJ2-1; CDR3: CASSVSPAVGLYNEQFF
D: .; V: TRBV27; J: TRBJ1-1; CDR3: CASSLLGPNTEAFF
D: .; V: TRBV12-5; J: TRBJ2-7; CDR3: CASGLQGIVEQYF
D: .; V: TRBV28; J: TRBJ2-5; CDR3: CASTNERTQYF
D: TRBD2; V: TRBV4-3; J: TRBJ2-1; CDR3: CASSQPTSGRHNEQFF
D: .; V: TRBV13; J: TRBJ1-1; CDR3: CASSPTLNTEAFF
D: .; V: TRBV4-3; J: TRBJ2-2; CDR3: CASSPRSYGLPNHTGELFF
D: .; V: TRBV10-3; J: TRBJ2-7; CDR3: CAISESGDSFYEQYF
D: .; V: TRBV18; J: TRBJ2-3; CDR3: CASSPPGEGTDTQYF
D: TRBD2; V: TRBV6-1; J: TRBJ2-4; CDR3: CASSGGRTSGQNIQYF